Following are 13 T cell receptor beta chains from one sample sequenced in a study of yellow fever vaccine responses in identical twins. TCRdb used MiXCR to reprocess the RT-PCR reads, holding one entry per CDR3 protein. The sample yields about 18,000 distinct CDR3 sequences, roughly two thirds seen once. The sequencing used T cells from blood (PBMCs), unsorted or a sorted subset (not recorded which), collected before or after yellow fever vaccination (not recorded which). These receptor sequences come from a woman under 30 who received the yellow fever vaccine.

The chain has TRBV5-6 and TRBJ1-6; 7 bases are a match to TRBD1. The ends lost 4 bases at V and 7 bases at J; junction bases unmatched: 5. CDR1 and CDR2 from the germline V gene are SGHDT and YYEEEE. This CDR3 is 14 amino acids long. DNA for the CDR3: TGTGCCAGCAGCGCTGGACAGGCCAATTCACCCCTCCACTTT. Translating it yields CASSAGQANSPLHF.

V and J are TRBV2 and TRBJ1-2; D ambiguous. Germline assignment: CDR1 SNHLY and CDR2 FYNNEI. The V end was cut by 8 bases, the J end by 1 base, with 14 bases between. CDR3 size: 14 residues. The CDR3 sequence: CASWNPFDNYGYTF. The DNA of the CDR3 is TGTGCCAGCTGGAACCCTTTCGATAACTATGGCTACACCTTC.

The genes are TRBV28 and TRBJ2-7, with 7 bases fitting TRBD2. With 10 bases clipped from V and 5 bases from J, the junction kept 14 bases outside the gene matches. The CDR3 length is 14 residues. Per the germline V gene, CDR1 is MDHEN and CDR2 is SYDVKM. CDR3 protein: CATGQAGATHEQYF. Here the CDR3 DNA reads TGTGCCACAGGGCAGGCGGGAGCCACCCACGAGCAGTACTTC.

This clonotype was seen more than once but under ten times. The rearrangement links TRBV18 to TRBJ2-1; D is perhaps TRBD1 (5 bases). The germline V gene encodes CDR1 KGHSH and CDR2 LQKENI. The CDR3 length is 15 residues. Trimming pared 3 bases from V and 3 bases from J, leaving 12 bases between. The CDR3 nucleotides read TGTGCCAGCTCACCGCCACCCACAGGCTACAATGAGCAGTTCTTC. Translating gives CASSPPPTGYNEQFF. Full variable domain (missing parts from reference TRBV18 and TRBJ2-1): NAGVMQNPRHLVRRRGQEARLRCSPMKGHSHVYWYRQLPEEGLKFMVYLQKENIIDESGMPKERFSAEFPKEGPSILRIQQVVRGDSAAYFCASSPPPTGYNEQFFGPGTRLTVL.

This rearrangement joins TRBV18 to TRBJ2-7; 10 bases agree with TRBD1. V lost 5 bases and J lost 12; bases outside the gene matches: 10. CDR1 KGHSH and CDR2 LQKENI come from the germline V gene. The CDR3 has 13 amino acids. The CDR3 sequence: CASSGDRGVPWYF. Written as DNA, the CDR3 is TGTGCCAGCTCAGGGGACAGGGGAGTCCCTTGGTACTTC. Using reference TRBV18 and TRBJ2-7 for the parts outside the CDR3, the full variable domain is NAGVMQNPRHLVRRRGQEARLRCSPMKGHSHVYWYRQLPEEGLKFMVYLQKENIIDESGMPKERFSAEFPKEGPSILRIQQVVRGDSAAYFCASSGDRGVPWYFGPGTRLTVT.

In DNA form, the CDR3 reads TGTGCCAGCAGGGGGGGCCTTCGAATGAACACTGAAGCTTTCTTT. Amino acids: CASRGGLRMNTEAFF. V usage is TRBV13 and J usage is TRBJ1-1, with a weak D call TRBD1 (6 bases). The CDR3 sequence is 15 residues long. The V and J ends lost 6 bases and 0 bases respectively, with 14 bases between them. Germline assignment: CDR1 PRHDT and CDR2 FYEKMQ (reference sequence).

This sequence joins TRBV11-2 and TRBJ2-5; D might be TRBD2 (5 bases). The CDR3 runs 13 residues. Germline values: CDR1 SGHAT, CDR2 FQNNGV. V was pared by 6 bases and J by 2 bases, with 10 bases between. This CDR3 reads CASSLRDQETQYF. The CDR3 nucleotides read TGTGCCAGCAGTTTACGGGATCAAGAGACCCAGTACTTC.

The chain has TRBV28 and TRBJ2-2; D unclear. The V end was cut by 5 bases, the J end by 0 bases, with 13 bases between. This CDR3 spans 16 amino acids. CDR1 is MDHEN and CDR2 is SYDVKM in the germline V gene. The CDR3 reads CASSRSLGSNTGELFF. The CDR3 bases are TGTGCCAGCAGTCGATCTCTGGGGTCGAACACCGGGGAGCTGTTTTTT.

J is TRBJ1-4 and V is TRBV11-1, with D possibly matching TRBD1 (6 bases). Trimming took 5 bases from V and 2 from J, leaving 12 bases between them. In germline, CDR1 is SGHAT, CDR2 FQDESV (reference sequence). The CDR3 has 15 amino acids. CDR3 in DNA: TGTGCCAGCAGCCCGCAGGGGATTACTAATGAAAAACTGTTTTTT. Its translation: CASSPQGITNEKLFF.

CDR3 coding DNA: TGCAGCGGCGCAGGACAGGGGTATGAGCAGTTCTTC. Residues: CSGAGQGYEQFF. The chain recombines TRBV29-1 with TRBJ2-1; 9 nucleotides line up with TRBD1. This CDR3 has 12 residues. V dropped 7 bases and J dropped 8; count of bases not matched to a gene: 6. CDR1 and CDR2 from the germline V gene are SQVTM and ANQGSEA.

This clonotype was seen only a few times. This CDR3 reads CASAANYGYTF. The CDR3 coding sequence is TGTGCCAGCGCAGCAAACTATGGCTACACCTTC. The chain carries TRBV2 and TRBJ1-2; D unresolved. Germline V gives CDR1 SNHLY, CDR2 FYNNEI. Trimming pared 8 bases from V and 2 bases from J, leaving 6 bases between. The CDR3 is 11 amino acids.

This chain links TRBV20-1 with TRBJ1-3, with a tentative D call TRBD1 (6 bases). V was clipped by 6 bases and J by 0 bases, with 15 bases between them. The CDR3 totals 15 residues. Germline V CDR1 and CDR2: DFQATT, SNEGSKA (reference sequence). The CDR3: CSARQGQSSGNTIYF. The CDR3 coding sequence is TGCAGTGCCCGTCAGGGACAAAGCTCTGGAAACACCATATATTTT.

The rearrangement joins TRBV18 to TRBJ2-2, with 8 positions matching TRBD1. The CDR3 length is 15 residues. The ends lost 2 bases at V and 1 base at J; junction bases unmatched: 0. CDR1 KGHSH and CDR2 LQKENI come from the germline V gene. Here the CDR3 reads CASSPGQGNTGELFF. The CDR3 region has the DNA TGTGCCAGCTCACCAGGACAGGGGAACACCGGGGAGCTGTTTTTT. Filled out from reference TRBV18 and TRBJ2-2, the complete variable domain reads NAGVMQNPRHLVRRRGQEARLRCSPMKGHSHVYWYRQLPEEGLKFMVYLQKENIIDESGMPKERFSAEFPKEGPSILRIQQVVRGDSAAYFCASSPGQGNTGELFFGEGSRLTVL.